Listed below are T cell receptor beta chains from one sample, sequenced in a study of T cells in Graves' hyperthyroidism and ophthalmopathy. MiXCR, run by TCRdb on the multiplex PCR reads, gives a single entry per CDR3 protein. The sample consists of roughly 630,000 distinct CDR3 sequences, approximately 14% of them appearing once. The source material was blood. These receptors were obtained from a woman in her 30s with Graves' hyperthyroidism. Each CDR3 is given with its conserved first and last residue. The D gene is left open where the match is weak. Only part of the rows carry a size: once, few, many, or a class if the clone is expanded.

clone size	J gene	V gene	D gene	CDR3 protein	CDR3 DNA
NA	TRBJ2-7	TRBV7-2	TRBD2	CASSLRGLAGSFEQYF	TGTGCCAGCAGCCTTAGGGGACTAGCGGGCTCCTTCGAGCAGTACTTC
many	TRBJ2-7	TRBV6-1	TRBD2	CASSISLAGVYEQYF	TGTGCCAGCAGTATCTCCTTAGCGGGAGTTTACGAGCAGTACTTC
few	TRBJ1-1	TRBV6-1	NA	CASTESLSEAFF	TGTGCCAGCACGGAATCACTGTCTGAAGCTTTCTTT
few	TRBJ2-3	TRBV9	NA	CASSVVGPDTQYF	TGTGCCAGCAGCGTAGTTGGCCCAGATACGCAGTATTTT
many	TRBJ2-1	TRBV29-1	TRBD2	CSVYPTVDKTSGSSNEQFF	TGCAGCGTTTACCCGACAGTCGACAAGACTAGCGGGAGTAGCAATGAGCAGTTCTTC
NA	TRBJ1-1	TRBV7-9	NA	CASSAPRDTEAFF	TGTGCCAGCAGCGCCCCTCGGGACACTGAAGCTTTCTTT
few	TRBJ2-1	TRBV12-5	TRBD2	CASGLEQRLPGGNEQFF	TGTGCTAGTGGTTTGGAACAAAGACTGCCCGGGGGGAATGAGCAGTTCTTC
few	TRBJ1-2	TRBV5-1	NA	CASSLAQGSYGYTF	TGCGCCAGCAGCTTGGCCCAGGGGAGCTATGGCTACACCTTC
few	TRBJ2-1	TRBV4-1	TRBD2	CASSTRLAGVTYNEQFF	TGCGCCAGCAGTACAAGACTAGCGGGAGTCACCTACAATGAGCAGTTCTTC
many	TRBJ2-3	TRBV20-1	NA	CSARDPSGSTDTQYF	TGCAGTGCTAGAGATCCAAGCGGGAGCACAGATACGCAGTATTTT
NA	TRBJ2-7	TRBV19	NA	CASSIYFYEQYF	TGTGCCAGTAGTATTTACTTCTACGAGCAGTACTTC
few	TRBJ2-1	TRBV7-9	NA	CASSLEAPDEQFF	TGTGCCAGCAGCTTAGAGGCTCCCGATGAGCAGTTCTTC
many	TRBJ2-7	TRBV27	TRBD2	CASRRGGSAYEQYF	TGTGCCAGCCGTCGGGGCGGGAGTGCCTACGAGCAGTACTTC
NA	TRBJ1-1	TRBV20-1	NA	CSATDNTEAFF	TGCAGTGCCACGGACAACACTGAAGCTTTCTTT
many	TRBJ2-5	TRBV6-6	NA	CASSYSKETQYF	TGTGCCAGCAGTTACTCGAAGGAGACCCAGTACTTC
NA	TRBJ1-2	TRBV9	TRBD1	CASTASPRDSGYTF	TGTGCCAGCACCGCTAGTCCCAGGGACAGCGGCTACACCTTC
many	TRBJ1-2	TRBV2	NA	CASSGLRTSYGYTF	TGTGCCAGCAGTGGGCTGAGGACATCTTATGGCTACACCTTC
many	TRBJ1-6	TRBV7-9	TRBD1	CASNRGNNSPLHF	TGTGCCAGTAACAGGGGTAACAATTCACCCCTCCACTTT
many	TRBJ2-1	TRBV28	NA	CASSLHPSSYNEQFF	TGTGCCAGCAGTTTACATCCTAGCTCCTACAATGAGCAGTTCTTC
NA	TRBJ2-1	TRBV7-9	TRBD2	CASSFWASGSNEQFF	TGTGCCAGCAGCTTTTGGGCTAGCGGGAGTAATGAGCAGTTCTTC
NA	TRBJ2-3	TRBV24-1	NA	CATGVQNGVRDTQYF	TGTGCCACCGGGGTTCAAAATGGGGTTAGAGATACGCAGTATTTT
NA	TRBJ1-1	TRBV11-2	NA	CASSLMSVDTEAFF	TGTGCCAGCAGCTTAATGTCCGTAGACACTGAAGCTTTCTTT
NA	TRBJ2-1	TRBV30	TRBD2	CAWTASGSDEQFF	TGTGCCTGGACGGCTAGCGGGAGTGATGAGCAGTTCTTC
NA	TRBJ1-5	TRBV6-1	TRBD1	CASSQNRGDQPQHF	TGTGCCAGCAGCCAAAACAGGGGCGATCAGCCCCAGCATTTT
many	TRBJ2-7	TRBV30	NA	CAWSLTRVGTTSEQYF	TGTGCCTGGAGCCTAACCCGGGTCGGGACAACCTCCGAGCAGTACTTC
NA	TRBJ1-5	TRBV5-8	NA	CASANGAHQPQHF	TGTGCCAGCGCTAACGGAGCCCATCAGCCCCAGCATTTT
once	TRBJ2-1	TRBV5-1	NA	CASSGTSDSVSPHTSEQFF	TGCGCCAGCAGCGGAACCTCGGACAGTGTTTCCCCCCACACAAGTGAGCAGTTCTTC